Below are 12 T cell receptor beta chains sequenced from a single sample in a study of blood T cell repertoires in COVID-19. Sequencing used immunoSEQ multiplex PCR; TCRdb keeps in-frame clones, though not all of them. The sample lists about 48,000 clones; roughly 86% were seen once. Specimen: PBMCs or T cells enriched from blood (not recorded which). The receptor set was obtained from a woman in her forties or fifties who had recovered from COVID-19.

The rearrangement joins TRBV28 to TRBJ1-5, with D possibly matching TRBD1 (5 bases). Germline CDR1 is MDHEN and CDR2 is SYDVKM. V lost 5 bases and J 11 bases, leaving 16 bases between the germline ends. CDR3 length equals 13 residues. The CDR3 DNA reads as TGTGCCAGCAGTAACACCCAGGGCACAGCCCAGCATTTT. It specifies CASSNTQGTAQHF.

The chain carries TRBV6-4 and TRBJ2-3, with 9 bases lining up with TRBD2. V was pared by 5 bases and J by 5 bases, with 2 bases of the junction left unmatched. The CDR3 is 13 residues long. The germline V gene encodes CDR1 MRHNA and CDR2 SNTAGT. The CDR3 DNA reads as TGTGCCAGCAGTTTGACTAGCGGAGATACGCAGTATTTT. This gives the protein CASSLTSGDTQYF.

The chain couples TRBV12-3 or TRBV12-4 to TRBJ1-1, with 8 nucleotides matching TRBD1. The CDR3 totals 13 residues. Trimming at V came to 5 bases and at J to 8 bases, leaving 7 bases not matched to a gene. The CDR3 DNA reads TGTGCCAGCAGTACCGGACAGGGAGCCGAAGCTTTCTTT. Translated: CASSTGQGAEAFF.

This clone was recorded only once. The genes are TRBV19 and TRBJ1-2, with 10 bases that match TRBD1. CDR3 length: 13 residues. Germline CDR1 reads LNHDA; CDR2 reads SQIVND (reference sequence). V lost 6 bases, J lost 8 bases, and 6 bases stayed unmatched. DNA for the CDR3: TGTGCCAGTAGAGGCGACAGGGGGCGAGGCTACACCTTC. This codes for CASRGDRGRGYTF.

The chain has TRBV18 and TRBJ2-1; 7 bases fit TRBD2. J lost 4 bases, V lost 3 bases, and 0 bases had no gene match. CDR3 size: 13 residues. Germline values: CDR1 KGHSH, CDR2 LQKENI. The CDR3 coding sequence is TGTGCCAGCTCACCGGGGGGGTACAATGAGCAGTTCTTC. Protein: CASSPGGYNEQFF.

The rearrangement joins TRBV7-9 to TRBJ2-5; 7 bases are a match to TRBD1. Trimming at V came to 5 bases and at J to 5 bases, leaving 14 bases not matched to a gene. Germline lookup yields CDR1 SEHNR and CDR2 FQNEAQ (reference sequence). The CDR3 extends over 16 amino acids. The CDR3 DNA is TGTGCCAGCAGCACACTCGGACAGGTCGCAGGGGAGACCCAGTACTTC. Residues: CASSTLGQVAGETQYF. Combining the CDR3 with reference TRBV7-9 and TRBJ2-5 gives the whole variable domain DTGVSQNPRHKITKRGQNVTFRCDPISEHNRLYWYRQTLGQGPEFLTYFQNEAQLEKSRLLSDRFSAERPKGSFSTLEIQRTEQGDSAMYLCASSTLGQVAGETQYFGPGTRLLVL.

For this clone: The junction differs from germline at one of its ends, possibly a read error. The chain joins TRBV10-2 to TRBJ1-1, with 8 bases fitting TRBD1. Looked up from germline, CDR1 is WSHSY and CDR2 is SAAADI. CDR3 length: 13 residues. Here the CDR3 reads CTNRGGMNTEAFF. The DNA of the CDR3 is TGTACAAACAGGGGGGGGATGAACACTGAAGCTTTCTTT.

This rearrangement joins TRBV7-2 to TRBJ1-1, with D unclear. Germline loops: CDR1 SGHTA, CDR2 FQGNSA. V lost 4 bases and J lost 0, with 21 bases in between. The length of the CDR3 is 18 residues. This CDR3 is CASSSPREVGTLNTEAFF. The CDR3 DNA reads TGTGCCAGCAGCTCCCCTAGGGAGGTGGGTACCTTGAACACTGAAGCTTTCTTT.

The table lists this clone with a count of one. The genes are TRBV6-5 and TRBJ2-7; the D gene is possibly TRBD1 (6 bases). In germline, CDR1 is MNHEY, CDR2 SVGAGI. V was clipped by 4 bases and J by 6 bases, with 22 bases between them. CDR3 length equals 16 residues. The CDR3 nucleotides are TGTGCCAGCAGTTCCGGAGGAACAACGACAGGCTCCGAGCAGTACTTC. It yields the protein CASSSGGTTTGSEQYF.

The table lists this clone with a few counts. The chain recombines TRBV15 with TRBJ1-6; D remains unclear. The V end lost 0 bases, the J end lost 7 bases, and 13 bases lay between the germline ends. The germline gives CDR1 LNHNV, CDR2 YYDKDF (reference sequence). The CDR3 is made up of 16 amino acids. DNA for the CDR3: TGTGCCACCAGCAGAGATACCGGGGTCCCGAATTCACCCCTCCACTTT. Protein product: CATSRDTGVPNSPLHF.

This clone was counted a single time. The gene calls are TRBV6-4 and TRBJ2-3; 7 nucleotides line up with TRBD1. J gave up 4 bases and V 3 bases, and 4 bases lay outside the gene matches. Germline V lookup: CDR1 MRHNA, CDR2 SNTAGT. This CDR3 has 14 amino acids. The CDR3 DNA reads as TGTGCCAGCAGTGAACAGGGGTTCGCAGATACGCAGTATTTT. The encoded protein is CASSEQGFADTQYF.

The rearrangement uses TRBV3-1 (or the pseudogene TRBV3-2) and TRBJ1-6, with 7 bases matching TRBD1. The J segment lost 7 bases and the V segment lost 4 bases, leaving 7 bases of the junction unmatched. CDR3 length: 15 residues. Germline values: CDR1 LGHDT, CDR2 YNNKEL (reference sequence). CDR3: CASSPQTGLNSPLHF. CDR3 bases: TGTGCCAGCAGCCCACAGACAGGGCTCAATTCACCCCTCCACTTT.